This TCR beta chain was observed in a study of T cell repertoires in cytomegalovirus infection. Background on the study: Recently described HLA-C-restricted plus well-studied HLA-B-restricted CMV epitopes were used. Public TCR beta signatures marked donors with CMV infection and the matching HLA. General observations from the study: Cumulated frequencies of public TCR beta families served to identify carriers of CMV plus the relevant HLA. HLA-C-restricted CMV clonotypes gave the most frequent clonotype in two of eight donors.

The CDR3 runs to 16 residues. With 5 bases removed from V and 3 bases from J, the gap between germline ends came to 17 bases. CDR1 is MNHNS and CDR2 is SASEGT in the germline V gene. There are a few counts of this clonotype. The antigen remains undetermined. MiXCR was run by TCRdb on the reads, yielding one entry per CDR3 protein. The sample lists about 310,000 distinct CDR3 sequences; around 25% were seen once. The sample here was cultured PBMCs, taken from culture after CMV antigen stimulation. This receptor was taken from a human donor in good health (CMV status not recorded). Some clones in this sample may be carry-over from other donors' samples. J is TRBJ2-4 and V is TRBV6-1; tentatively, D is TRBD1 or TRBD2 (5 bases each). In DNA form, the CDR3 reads TGTGCCAGCAGTTTTGGGTACGGTGGGGGCAAAAACATTCAGTACTTC. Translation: CASSFGYGGGKNIQYF.